Shown below are 27 T cell receptor beta chains from a single sample sequenced in a study of CD8+ T cells in alopecia areata. Extraction of RNA preceded its reverse transcription into cDNA, which served as the sequencing template. The data were produced by immunoSEQ multiplex PCR, yet TCRdb's version contains in-frame clones alone and is incomplete. Of around 210,000 clones in the sample, 55% to 70% were seen once. Indicated treatment: oral pan-JAK inhibitor, 5-10 mg twice daily. Sequencing was performed on CD4+ T cells sorted from blood, taken at week 4, from a patient treated with tofacitinib. The source is a human donor with alopecia areata.

The gene calls are TRBV2 and TRBJ1-2; 8 bases line up with TRBD1. The CDR3 runs 14 residues. Germline CDR1 is SNHLY and CDR2 is FYNNEI. V gave up 3 bases and J gave up 7 bases; unmatched junction bases: 7. CDR3 sequence (DNA): TGTGCCAGCAGTGAGGCCGGGACAGGACGTGGCTACACCTTC. As protein: CASSEAGTGRGYTF.

This clone appeared once. The gene calls are TRBV5-6 and TRBJ1-1, with TRBD1 matching 8 bases. J gave up 4 bases and V 0 bases, and 5 bases lay outside the gene matches. The germline gives CDR1 SGHDT, CDR2 YYEEEE. This CDR3 region has 15 residues. The DNA for the CDR3 is TGTGCCAGCAGCTTGGGGACAGGGATGGGCACTGAAGCTTTCTTT. Translation: CASSLGTGMGTEAFF.

V is TRBV6-6 and J is TRBJ2-1; TRBD1 is a possible D gene (6 bases). This CDR3 has 14 amino acids. The germline CDR1 and CDR2 sequences are MNHNY and SVGAGI (reference sequence). The germline V and J ends were trimmed by 6 bases and 0 bases, with 9 bases remaining between them. Written as DNA, the CDR3 is TGTGCCAGCAGGGGGGCACCCTCCTACAATGAGCAGTTCTTC. Amino acid sequence: CASRGAPSYNEQFF.

This rearrangement joins TRBV29-1 to TRBJ2-7; 15 bases match TRBD2. CDR3 length: 15 amino acids. The V gene's germline CDR1 is SQVTM and CDR2 ANQGSEA. With V trimmed by 2 bases and J by 2 bases, 1 base remained unmatched. The CDR3 nucleotides are TGCAGCGTTGAAAGGACTAGCGGGGGGGCCTACGAGCAGTACTTC. Its translation is CSVERTSGGAYEQYF.

This clone was recorded only once. The sample carries other DNA sequences with the same CDR3. The V and J genes are TRBV30 and TRBJ1-4; weak D call: TRBD1 (5 bases). Trimming took off 0 bases at V and 7 bases at J, with 12 bases between the two ends. In germline, CDR1 is GTSNPN, CDR2 SVGIG (reference sequence). There are 14 residues in the CDR3. The CDR3 sequence: CAWSVGQGREKLFF. In DNA, the CDR3 is TGTGCCTGGAGTGTAGGGCAGGGTCGTGAAAAACTGTTTTTT.

The chain has TRBV27 and TRBJ2-7; D is perhaps TRBD1 (6 bases). Germline V lookup: CDR1 MNHEY, CDR2 SMNVEV (reference sequence). The CDR3 extends over 14 amino acids. Trimming took off 6 bases at V and 7 bases at J, with 19 bases between the two ends. CDR3 amino acids: CASSPRSERGEQYF. CDR3 bases: TGTGCCAGCAGCCCCCGGTCCGAAAGGGGGGAGCAGTACTTC.

This clone was picked up a small number of times. This chain links TRBV6-5 with TRBJ2-7; 10 nucleotides align to TRBD1. The CDR3 is 14 amino acids. Per the germline V gene, CDR1 is MNHEY and CDR2 is SVGAGI. V dropped 8 bases and J dropped 2; count of bases not matched to a gene: 6. This CDR3 reads CASVAGTGAYEQYF. The CDR3 DNA reads TGTGCCAGCGTCGCCGGGACAGGGGCCTACGAGCAGTACTTC.

Here the CDR3 reads CAWSRASYGYTF. The CDR3 DNA follows: TGTGCCTGGAGTAGGGCGAGTTATGGCTACACCTTC. The gene calls are TRBV30 and TRBJ1-2; D unclear. The CDR3 covers 12 residues. Germline V lookup: CDR1 GTSNPN, CDR2 SVGIG (reference sequence). Trimming pared 2 bases from V and 5 bases from J, leaving 9 bases between.

This clone has just a few counts. The chain combines TRBV4-2 with TRBJ1-2; TRBD1 matches at 8 bases. Germline values: CDR1 LGHNA, CDR2 YNFKEQ. The CDR3 sequence is 16 residues long. Losses at the gene ends were 5 bases for V and 8 bases for J; bases not matched to a gene: 16. CDR3 in DNA: TGTGCCAGCAGCTTTGCTGTGGGCCAGGGGGCCGGCGGCTACACCTTC. Translating it yields CASSFAVGQGAGGYTF.

V is TRBV10-3 and J is TRBJ1-1; TRBD1 is a possible D gene (6 bases). The CDR3 is made up of 14 amino acids. The germline CDR1 and CDR2 sequences are ENHRY and SYGVKD. V was pared by 3 bases and J by 3 bases, with 11 bases between. The CDR3 coding sequence is TGTGCCATCAGTGAACGTCAGGGGTACACTGAAGCTTTCTTT. Its translation: CAISERQGYTEAFF.

The genes are TRBV13 and TRBJ1-2; 10 nucleotides match TRBD1. CDR1 and CDR2 from the germline V gene are PRHDT and FYEKMQ (reference sequence). This CDR3 is built from 15 residues. Trimming took 8 bases from V and 8 from J; bases not matched to a gene: 14. The CDR3 sequence: CASGRQGAASRGYTF. The CDR3 DNA reads as TGTGCCAGCGGAAGACAGGGGGCTGCCTCGCGCGGCTACACCTTC.

This clone was seen a handful of times. This sequence joins TRBV5-4 and TRBJ2-3, with TRBD1 identical over 7 bases. In germline, CDR1 is SGHNT, CDR2 YYREEE (reference sequence). The trim removed 4 bases at V and 3 bases at J, leaving 5 bases unmatched. The CDR3 contains 14 residues. In nucleotides, the CDR3 is TGTGCCAGCAGCCGGGACAGTAAGACAGATACGCAGTATTTT. Its protein is CASSRDSKTDTQYF.

The V call is TRBV5-6, the J call TRBJ1-3; D gene ambiguous. The CDR3 totals 13 residues. CDR1 is SGHDT, CDR2 YYEEEE, per germline. V lost 3 bases and J lost 9, with 13 bases in between. CDR3 sequence reads: CASSSVSGGTIYF. The CDR3 nucleotides read TGTGCCAGCAGCTCAGTGTCGGGCGGCACCATATATTTT. The whole variable domain, filled in from reference TRBV5-6 and TRBJ1-3, reads DAGVTQSPTHLIKTRGQQVTLRCSPKSGHDTVSWYQQALGQGPQFIFQYYEEEERQRGNFPDRFSGHQFPNYSSELNVNALLLGDSALYLCASSSVSGGTIYFGEGSWLTVV.

This chain connects TRBV23-1 to TRBJ2-3; no clear D. TRBV23-1 is labeled an ORF, and its function is uncertain. With 0 bases removed from V and 6 bases from J, the gap between germline ends came to 19 bases. The CDR3 totals 17 residues. The CDR3 DNA is TGCGCCAGCAGTCAATCAGGATCGCGAGGTGCACAGGATACGCAGTATTTT. The encoded protein is CASSQSGSRGAQDTQYF.

The J gene is TRBJ2-1, the V gene TRBV4-1; tentatively, D is TRBD1 or TRBD2 (5 bases each). V shed 1 base and J shed 3 bases, with 10 bases lying between them. Germline assignment: CDR1 MGHRA and CDR2 YSYEKL. The CDR3 has 15 amino acids. Here the CDR3 DNA reads TGCGCCAGCAGCCAAGGGTCAGGGAGCTACAATGAGCAGTTCTTC. Protein sequence: CASSQGSGSYNEQFF.

This chain joins TRBV10-2 and TRBJ2-5; 8 bases match TRBD1. Trimming at V came to 5 bases and at J to 3 bases, leaving 2 bases not matched to a gene. Germline V gene sequence: CDR1 WSHSY, CDR2 SAAADI. The CDR3 contains 13 residues. CDR3 loop: CASSWTGKETQYF. The CDR3 nucleotides read TGCGCCAGCAGTTGGACAGGGAAAGAGACCCAGTACTTC.

This sequence joins TRBV14 and TRBJ2-3; D is perhaps TRBD2 (7 bases). The CDR3 consists of 16 residues. The germline V gene encodes CDR1 SGHDN and CDR2 FVKESK. Trimming removed 5 bases from V and 1 base from J, with 16 bases in between. The CDR3 DNA reads TGTGCCAGCAGCGAAAGGGGGGGCCAGGGCACAGATACGCAGTATTTT. It is translated as CASSERGGQGTDTQYF.

V is TRBV7-9 and J is TRBJ2-7; TRBD1 agrees at 8 bases. The germline CDR1 and CDR2 sequences are SEHNR and FQNEAQ (reference sequence). This CDR3 has 15 amino acids. V lost 2 bases, J lost 2 bases, and 5 bases stayed unmatched. CDR3 nucleotide sequence: TGTGCCAGCAGCTTATCGGGACAGGCTACCTACGAGCAGTACTTC. Translated, it gives CASSLSGQATYEQYF.

The rearrangement joins TRBV15 to TRBJ2-5; 14 bases agree with TRBD2. CDR1 and CDR2 (germline): LNHNV, YYDKDF (reference sequence). Trimming cost V 0 bases and J 2 bases; bases outside gene matches: 20. The CDR3 loop spans 23 amino acids. The CDR3 coding sequence is TGTGCCACCAGCAGAGATTTCCTCCGAGGACTAGCGGGGGGCCTGGAATCGCAAGAGACCCAGTACTTC. Translating gives CATSRDFLRGLAGGLESQETQYF.

The CDR3: CASSSSPQHF. In DNA, the CDR3 is TGTGCCAGCAGCTCGTCACCCCAGCATTTT. The chain has TRBV13 and TRBJ1-5, with D hard to call. Germline V gives CDR1 PRHDT, CDR2 FYEKMQ (reference sequence). This CDR3 spans 10 amino acids. Trimming left V 4 bases short and J 10 bases short, with 5 bases between.

This chain uses TRBV6-6 with TRBJ2-3; possible D gene TRBD2, 6 bases. Between the trimmed V and J ends, which lost 6 bases and 2 bases, there was a span of 9 bases. Germline loops: CDR1 MNHNY, CDR2 SVGAGI (reference sequence). This CDR3 is 13 amino acids long. The CDR3 region has the DNA TGTGCCAGCAGGCGGGGACCCACAGATACGCAGTATTTT. This gives the protein CASRRGPTDTQYF.

This clone turned up a few times. The rearrangement links TRBV29-1 to TRBJ1-2; D gene unclear. With 4 bases removed from V and 1 base from J, the gap between germline ends came to 7 bases. The CDR3 loop spans 12 amino acids. Germline loops: CDR1 SQVTM, CDR2 ANQGSEA. CDR3 nucleotide sequence: TGCAGCGTTGGGGAGTTTAACTATGGCTACACCTTC. It translates to CSVGEFNYGYTF. Full variable domain (outside the CDR3, taken from reference TRBV29-1 and TRBJ1-2): SAVISQKPSRDICQRGTSLTIQCQVDSQVTMMFWYRQQPGQSLTLIATANQGSEATYESGFVIDKFPISRPNLTFSTLTVSNMSPEDSSIYLCSVGEFNYGYTFGSGTRLTVV.

This clone was seen a single time. This chain connects TRBV19 to TRBJ1-6, with 9 positions matching TRBD1. The CDR3 length is 15 residues. Looked up from germline, CDR1 is LNHDA and CDR2 is SQIVND (reference sequence). V shed 5 bases and J 9 bases; nucleotides not matched to a gene: 8. This CDR3 is CASSLLGQGSSPLHF. In nucleotides, the CDR3 is TGTGCCAGTAGTCTACTGGGACAGGGTTCTTCACCCCTCCACTTT. Full variable domain (missing parts from reference TRBV19 and TRBJ1-6): DGGITQSPKYLFRKEGQNVTLSCEQNLNHDAMYWYRQDPGQGLRLIYYSQIVNDFQKGDIAEGYSVSREKKESFPLTVTSAQKNPTAFYLCASSLLGQGSSPLHFGNGTRLTVT.

The genes are TRBV10-2 and TRBJ2-7; 9 nucleotides line up with TRBD1. In germline, CDR1 is WSHSY, CDR2 SAAADI. The CDR3 contains 15 residues. The V and J ends lost 7 bases and 2 bases, in that order; junction bases with no gene match: 9. CDR3 DNA: TGCGCCAGCACTCTTGGACAGGGGCTAGCCTACGAGCAGTACTTC. This codes for CASTLGQGLAYEQYF.

V and J are TRBV30 and TRBJ2-7; D not certain. This CDR3 region has 13 residues. V was clipped by 8 bases and J by 0 bases, with 14 bases between them. CDR1 is GTSNPN, CDR2 SVGIG, per germline (reference sequence). In DNA, the CDR3 is TGTGCCGCATGGGGTAAAACCTCCTACGAGCAGTACTTC. Translated, it gives CAAWGKTSYEQYF.

This clone appeared a few times. The rearrangement uses TRBV19 and TRBJ2-1; TRBD2 agrees at 7 bases. V was pared by 7 bases and J by 6 bases, with 12 bases of the junction left unmatched. The CDR3 is made up of 15 amino acids. The germline CDR1 and CDR2 sequences are LNHDA and SQIVND (reference sequence). Written as DNA, the CDR3 is TGTGCCAGTATGATAGGGCGGGGGAAGGTCAATGAGCAGTTCTTC. This gives the protein CASMIGRGKVNEQFF.

The V gene is TRBV6-5, the J gene TRBJ1-5; D not resolved. Trimming took off 6 bases at V and 5 bases at J, with 11 bases between the two ends. Germline lookup yields CDR1 MNHEY and CDR2 SVGAGI. This CDR3 contains 13 residues. CDR3 sequence reads: CASSRWVDQPQHF. The CDR3 DNA sequence: TGTGCCAGCAGCCGCTGGGTTGATCAGCCCCAGCATTTT.